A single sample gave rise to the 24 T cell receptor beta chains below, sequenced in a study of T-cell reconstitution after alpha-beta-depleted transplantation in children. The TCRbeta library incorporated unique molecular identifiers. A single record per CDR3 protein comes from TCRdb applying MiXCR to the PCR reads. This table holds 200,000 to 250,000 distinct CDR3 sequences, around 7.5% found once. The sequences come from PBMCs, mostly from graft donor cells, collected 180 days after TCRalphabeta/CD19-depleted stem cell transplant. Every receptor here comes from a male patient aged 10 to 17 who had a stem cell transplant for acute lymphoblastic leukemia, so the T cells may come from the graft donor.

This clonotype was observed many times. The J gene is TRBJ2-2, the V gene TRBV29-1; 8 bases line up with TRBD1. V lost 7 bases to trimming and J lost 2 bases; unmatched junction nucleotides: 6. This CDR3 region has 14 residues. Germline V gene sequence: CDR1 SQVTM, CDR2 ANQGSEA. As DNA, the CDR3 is TGCAGCGGGCCTCAGGGGGCTAACACCGGGGAGCTGTTTTTT. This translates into CSGPQGANTGELFF.

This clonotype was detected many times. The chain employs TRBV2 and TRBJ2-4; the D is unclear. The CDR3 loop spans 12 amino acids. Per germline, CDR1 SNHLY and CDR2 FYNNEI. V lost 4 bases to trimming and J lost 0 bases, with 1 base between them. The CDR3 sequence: CASSGAKNIQYF. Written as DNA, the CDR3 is TGTGCCAGCAGTGGAGCCAAAAACATTCAGTACTTC.

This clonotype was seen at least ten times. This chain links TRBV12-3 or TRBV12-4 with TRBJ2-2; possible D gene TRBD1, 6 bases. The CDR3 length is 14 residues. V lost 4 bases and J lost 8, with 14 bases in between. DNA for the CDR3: TGTGCCAGCAGTTCCTACAGGGCTAGTGGGGAGCTGTTTTTT. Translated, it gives CASSSYRASGELFF.

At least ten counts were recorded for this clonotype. CDR3 nucleotides: TGTGCCAGCAGTCGCGGGTTGAGCGGCTCCTACGAGCAGTACTTC. This codes for CASSRGLSGSYEQYF. V and J are TRBV27 and TRBJ2-7, with a possible D match to TRBD2 (5 bases). CDR3 size: 15 residues. Per germline, CDR1 MNHEY and CDR2 SMNVEV (reference sequence). V lost 5 bases, J lost 0 bases, and 14 bases lay in between.

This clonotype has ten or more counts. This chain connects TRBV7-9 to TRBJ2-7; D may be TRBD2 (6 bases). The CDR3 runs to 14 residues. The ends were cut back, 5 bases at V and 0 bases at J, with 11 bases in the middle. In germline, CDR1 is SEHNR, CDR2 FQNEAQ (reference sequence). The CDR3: CASSHPTSSYEQYF. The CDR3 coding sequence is TGTGCCAGCAGCCACCCGACTAGCTCCTACGAGCAGTACTTC.

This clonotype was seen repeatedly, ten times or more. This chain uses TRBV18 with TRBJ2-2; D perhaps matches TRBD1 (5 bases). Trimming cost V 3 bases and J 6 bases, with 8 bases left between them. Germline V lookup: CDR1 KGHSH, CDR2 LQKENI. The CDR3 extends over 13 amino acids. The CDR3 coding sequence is TGTGCCAGCTCACCCCACAGGTCCGGGGAGCTGTTTTTT. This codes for CASSPHRSGELFF.

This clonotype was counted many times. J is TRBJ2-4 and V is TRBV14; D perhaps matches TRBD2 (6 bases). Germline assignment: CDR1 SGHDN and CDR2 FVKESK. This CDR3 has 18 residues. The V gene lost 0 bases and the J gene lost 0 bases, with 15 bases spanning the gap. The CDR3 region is CASSQEWRQGLAKNIQYF. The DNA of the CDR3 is TGTGCCAGCAGCCAAGAATGGCGTCAGGGACTAGCCAAAAACATTCAGTACTTC.

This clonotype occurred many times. CDR3 sequence: CASSLASQPETQYF. For the CDR3, the DNA is TGCGCCAGCAGCTTGGCCTCACAGCCAGAGACCCAGTACTTC. V and J are TRBV5-1 and TRBJ2-5, with no clear D. Germline values: CDR1 SGHRS, CDR2 YFSETQ. This CDR3 has 14 residues. The V end was cut by 0 bases, the J end by 4 bases, with 10 bases between.

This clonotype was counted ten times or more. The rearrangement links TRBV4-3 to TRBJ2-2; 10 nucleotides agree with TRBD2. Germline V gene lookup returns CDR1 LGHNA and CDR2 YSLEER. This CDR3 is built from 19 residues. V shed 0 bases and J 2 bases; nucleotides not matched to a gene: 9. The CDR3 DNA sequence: TGCGCCAGCAGCCAAGATCCCCTAGCGGGGGCCCCCAACACCGGGGAGCTGTTTTTT. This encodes CASSQDPLAGAPNTGELFF.

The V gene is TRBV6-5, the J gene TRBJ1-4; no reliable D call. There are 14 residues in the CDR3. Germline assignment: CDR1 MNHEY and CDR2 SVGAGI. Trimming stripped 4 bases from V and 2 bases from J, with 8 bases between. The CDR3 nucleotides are TGTGCCAGCAGTTCTTCAGAGACTAATGAAAAACTGTTTTTT. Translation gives CASSSSETNEKLFF.

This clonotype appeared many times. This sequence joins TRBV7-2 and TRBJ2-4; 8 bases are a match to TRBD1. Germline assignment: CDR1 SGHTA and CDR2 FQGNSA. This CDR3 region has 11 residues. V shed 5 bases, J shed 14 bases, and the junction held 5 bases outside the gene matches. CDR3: CASSHRQGKYF. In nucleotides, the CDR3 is TGTGCCAGCAGCCATCGACAGGGGAAGTACTTC.

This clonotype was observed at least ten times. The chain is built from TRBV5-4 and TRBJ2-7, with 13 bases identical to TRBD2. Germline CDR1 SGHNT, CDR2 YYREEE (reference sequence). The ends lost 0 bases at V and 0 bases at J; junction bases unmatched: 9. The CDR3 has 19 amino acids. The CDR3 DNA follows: TGTGCCAGCAGCTTGGTTGGGACTAGCGGGGTCGGGAGCTCCTACGAGCAGTACTTC. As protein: CASSLVGTSGVGSSYEQYF. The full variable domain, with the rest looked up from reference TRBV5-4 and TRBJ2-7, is ETGVTQSPTHLIKTRGQQVTLRCSSQSGHNTVSWYQQALGQGPQFIFQYYREEENGRGNFPPRFSGLQFPNYSSELNVNALELDDSALYLCASSLVGTSGVGSSYEQYFGPGTRLTVT.

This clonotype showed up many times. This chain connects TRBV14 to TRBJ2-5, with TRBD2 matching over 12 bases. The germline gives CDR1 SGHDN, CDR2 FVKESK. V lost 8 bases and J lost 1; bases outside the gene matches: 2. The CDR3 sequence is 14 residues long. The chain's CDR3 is CASRTSGAQETQYF. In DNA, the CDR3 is TGTGCCAGCCGGACTAGCGGGGCCCAAGAGACCCAGTACTTC.

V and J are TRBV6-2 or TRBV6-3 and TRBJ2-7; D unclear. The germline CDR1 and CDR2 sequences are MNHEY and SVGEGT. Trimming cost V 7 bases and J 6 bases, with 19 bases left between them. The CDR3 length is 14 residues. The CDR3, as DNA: TGTGCCAGCACCCCCGGTTCATTGGCAGGCGAGCAGTACTTC. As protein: CASTPGSLAGEQYF.

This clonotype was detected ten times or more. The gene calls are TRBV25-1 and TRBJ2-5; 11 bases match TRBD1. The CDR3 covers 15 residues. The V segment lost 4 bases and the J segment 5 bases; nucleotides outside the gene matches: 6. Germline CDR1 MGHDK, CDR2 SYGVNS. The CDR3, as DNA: TGTGCCAGCAGTGCCCCGGGACAGGGGGAGGAGACCCAGTACTTC. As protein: CASSAPGQGEETQYF.

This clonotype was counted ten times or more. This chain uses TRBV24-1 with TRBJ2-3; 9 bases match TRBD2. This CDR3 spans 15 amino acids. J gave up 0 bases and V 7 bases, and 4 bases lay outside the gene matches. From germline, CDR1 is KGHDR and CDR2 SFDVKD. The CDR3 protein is CATRRAGGSTDTQYF. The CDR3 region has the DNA TGTGCCACCAGAAGAGCGGGAGGCAGCACAGATACGCAGTATTTT.

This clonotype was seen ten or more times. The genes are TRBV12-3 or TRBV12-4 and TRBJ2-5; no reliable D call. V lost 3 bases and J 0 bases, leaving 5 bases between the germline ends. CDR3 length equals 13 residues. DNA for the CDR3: TGTGCCAGCAGTTTTGGCTACCAAGAGACCCAGTACTTC. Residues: CASSFGYQETQYF.

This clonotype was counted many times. The CDR3 bases are TGTGCCAGCAGTTTATCAGGGGTTGGGCAGCCCCAGCATTTT. This encodes CASSLSGVGQPQHF. V usage is TRBV27 and J usage is TRBJ1-5; perhaps TRBD1 as D (5 bases). Trimming pared 0 bases from V and 7 bases from J, leaving 10 bases between. The germline V gene has CDR1 MNHEY and CDR2 SMNVEV (reference sequence). This CDR3 spans 14 amino acids.

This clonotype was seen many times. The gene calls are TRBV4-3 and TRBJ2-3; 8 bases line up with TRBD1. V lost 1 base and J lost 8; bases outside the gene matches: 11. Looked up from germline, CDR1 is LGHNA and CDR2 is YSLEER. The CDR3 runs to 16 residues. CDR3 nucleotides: TGCGCCAGCAGCCAAGGGGCAGGGGGCTCGGTTGTTACGCAGTATTTT. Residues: CASSQGAGGSVVTQYF.

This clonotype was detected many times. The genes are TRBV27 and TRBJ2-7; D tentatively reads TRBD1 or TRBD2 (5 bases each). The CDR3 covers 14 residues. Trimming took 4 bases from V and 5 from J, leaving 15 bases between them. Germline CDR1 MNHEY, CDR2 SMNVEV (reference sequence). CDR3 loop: CASSSQGDWNEQYF. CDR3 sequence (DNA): TGTGCCAGCAGTTCGCAGGGAGATTGGAACGAGCAGTACTTC.

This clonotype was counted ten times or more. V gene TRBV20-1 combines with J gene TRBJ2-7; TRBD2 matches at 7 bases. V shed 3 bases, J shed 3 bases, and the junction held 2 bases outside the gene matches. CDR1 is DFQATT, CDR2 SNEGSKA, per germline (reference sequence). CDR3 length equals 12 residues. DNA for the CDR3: TGCAGTGCTAGTCCTAGCGGCTACGAGCAGTACTTC. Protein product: CSASPSGYEQYF.

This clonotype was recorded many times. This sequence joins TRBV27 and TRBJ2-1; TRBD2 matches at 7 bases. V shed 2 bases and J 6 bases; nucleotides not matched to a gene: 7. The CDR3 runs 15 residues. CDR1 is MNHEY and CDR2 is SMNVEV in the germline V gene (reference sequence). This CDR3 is CASSLLGTITNEQFF. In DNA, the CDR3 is TGTGCCAGCAGTTTACTGGGGACTATCACCAATGAGCAGTTCTTC.

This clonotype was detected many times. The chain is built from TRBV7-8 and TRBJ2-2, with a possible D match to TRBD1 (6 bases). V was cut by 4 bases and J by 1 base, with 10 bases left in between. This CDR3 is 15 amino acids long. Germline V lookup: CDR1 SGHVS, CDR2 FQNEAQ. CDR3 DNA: TGTGCCAGCAGCTCGGACAGTTGGAACACCGGGGAGCTGTTTTTT. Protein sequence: CASSSDSWNTGELFF.

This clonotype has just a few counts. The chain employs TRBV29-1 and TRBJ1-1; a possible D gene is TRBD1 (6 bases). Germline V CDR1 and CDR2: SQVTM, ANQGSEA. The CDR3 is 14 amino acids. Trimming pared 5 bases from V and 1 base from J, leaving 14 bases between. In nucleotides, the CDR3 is TGCAGCGTTTATACACAGGGATCGAACACTGAAGCTTTCTTT. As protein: CSVYTQGSNTEAFF. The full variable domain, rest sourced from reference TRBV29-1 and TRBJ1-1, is SAVISQKPSRDICQRGTSLTIQCQVDSQVTMMFWYRQQPGQSLTLIATANQGSEATYESGFVIDKFPISRPNLTFSTLTVSNMSPEDSSIYLCSVYTQGSNTEAFFGQGTRLTVV.